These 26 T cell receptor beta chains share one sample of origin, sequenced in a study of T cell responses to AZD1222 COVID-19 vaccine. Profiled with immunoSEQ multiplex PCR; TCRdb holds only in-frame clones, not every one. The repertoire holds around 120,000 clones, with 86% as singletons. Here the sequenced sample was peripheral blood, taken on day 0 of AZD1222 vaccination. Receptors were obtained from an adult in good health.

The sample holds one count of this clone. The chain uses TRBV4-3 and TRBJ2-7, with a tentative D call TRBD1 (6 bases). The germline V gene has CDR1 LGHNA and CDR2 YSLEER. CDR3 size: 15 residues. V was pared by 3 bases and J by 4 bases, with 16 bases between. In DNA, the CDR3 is TGCGCCAGCAGCCACAACAGGGATCCAAGGTACGAGCAGTACTTC. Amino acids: CASSHNRDPRYEQYF.

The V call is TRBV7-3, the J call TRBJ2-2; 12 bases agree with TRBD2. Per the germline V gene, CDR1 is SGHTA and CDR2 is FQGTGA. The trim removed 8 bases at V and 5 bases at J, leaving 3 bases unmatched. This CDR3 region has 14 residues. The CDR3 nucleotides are TGTGCCAGCGGACTAGCGGGACGAACCGGGGAGCTGTTTTTT. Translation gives CASGLAGRTGELFF.

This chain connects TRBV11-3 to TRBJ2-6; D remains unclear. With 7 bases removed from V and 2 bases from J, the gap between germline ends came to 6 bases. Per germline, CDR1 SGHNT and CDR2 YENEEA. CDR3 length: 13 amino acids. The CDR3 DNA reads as TGTGCCAGCAAACCCACTGGGGCCAACGTCCTGACTTTC. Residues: CASKPTGANVLTF.

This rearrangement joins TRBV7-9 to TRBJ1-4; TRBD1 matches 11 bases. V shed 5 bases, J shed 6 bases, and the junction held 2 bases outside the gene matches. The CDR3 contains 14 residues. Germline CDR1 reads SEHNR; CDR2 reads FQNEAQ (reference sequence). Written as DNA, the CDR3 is TGTGCCAGCAGCGAGGGACAGGGGGATGAAAAACTGTTTTTT. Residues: CASSEGQGDEKLFF. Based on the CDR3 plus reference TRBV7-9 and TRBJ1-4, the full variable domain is DTGVSQNPRHKITKRGQNVTFRCDPISEHNRLYWYRQTLGQGPEFLTYFQNEAQLEKSRLLSDRFSAERPKGSFSTLEIQRTEQGDSAMYLCASSEGQGDEKLFFGSGTQLSVL.

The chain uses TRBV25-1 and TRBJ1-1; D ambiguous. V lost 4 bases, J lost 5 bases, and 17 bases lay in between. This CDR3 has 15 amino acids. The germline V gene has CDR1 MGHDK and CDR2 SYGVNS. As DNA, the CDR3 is TGTGCCAGCAGTGCTACCGGAGGACTGAGGACTGAAGCTTTCTTT. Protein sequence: CASSATGGLRTEAFF. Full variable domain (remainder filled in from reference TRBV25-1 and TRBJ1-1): EADIYQTPRYLVIGTGKKITLECSQTMGHDKMYWYQQDPGMELHLIHYSYGVNSTEKGDLSSESTVSRIRTEHFPLTLESARPSHTSQYLCASSATGGLRTEAFFGQGTRLTVV.

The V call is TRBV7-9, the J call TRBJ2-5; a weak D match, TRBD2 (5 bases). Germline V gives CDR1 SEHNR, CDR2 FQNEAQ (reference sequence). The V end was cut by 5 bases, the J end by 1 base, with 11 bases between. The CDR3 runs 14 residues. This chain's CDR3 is CASSAGLSQETQYF. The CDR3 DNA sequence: TGTGCCAGCAGCGCCGGACTGAGCCAAGAGACCCAGTACTTC.

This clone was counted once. This CDR3 is CASRASGRRGEQYF. CDR3 coding DNA: TGTGCCAGCAGGGCTAGCGGGAGACGAGGGGAGCAGTACTTC. The V gene is TRBV28, the J gene TRBJ2-7, with TRBD2 identical over 10 bases. Germline V gene sequence: CDR1 MDHEN, CDR2 SYDVKM. This CDR3 spans 14 amino acids. V lost 6 bases and J lost 7; bases outside the gene matches: 9.

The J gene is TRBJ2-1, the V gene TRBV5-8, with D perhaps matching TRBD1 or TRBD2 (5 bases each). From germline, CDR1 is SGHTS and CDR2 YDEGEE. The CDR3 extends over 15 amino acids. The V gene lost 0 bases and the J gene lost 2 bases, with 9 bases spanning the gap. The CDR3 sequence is CASSLVGETYNEQFF. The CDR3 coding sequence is TGTGCCAGCAGCTTGGTGGGGGAGACCTACAATGAGCAGTTCTTC. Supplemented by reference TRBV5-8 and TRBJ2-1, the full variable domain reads EAGVTQSPTHLIKTRGQQATLRCSPISGHTSVYWYQQALGLGLQFLLWYDEGEERNRGNFPPRFSGRQFPNYSSELNVNALELEDSALYLCASSLVGETYNEQFFGPGTRLTVL.

CDR3 protein: CASRLAPGTPIEQFF. For the CDR3, the DNA is TGTGCCAGCAGACTGGCCCCCGGGACTCCTATAGAGCAGTTCTTC. V usage is TRBV28 and J usage is TRBJ2-1; TRBD2 is a possible D gene (6 bases). The CDR3 covers 15 residues. Germline loops: CDR1 MDHEN, CDR2 SYDVKM. Trimming cost V 6 bases and J 10 bases, with 22 bases left between them.

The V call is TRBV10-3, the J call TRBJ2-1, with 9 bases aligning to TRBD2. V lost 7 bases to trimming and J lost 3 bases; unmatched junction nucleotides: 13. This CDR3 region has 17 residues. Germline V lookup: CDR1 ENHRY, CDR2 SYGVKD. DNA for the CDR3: TGTGCCATCAAGGCGCGGGAGGGCCGTACCGACTACAATGAGCAGTTCTTC. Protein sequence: CAIKAREGRTDYNEQFF.

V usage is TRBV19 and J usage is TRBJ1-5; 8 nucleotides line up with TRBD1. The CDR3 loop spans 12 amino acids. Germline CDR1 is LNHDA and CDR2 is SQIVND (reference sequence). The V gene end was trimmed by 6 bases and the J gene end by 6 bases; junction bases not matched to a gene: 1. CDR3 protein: CASRTGVQPQHF. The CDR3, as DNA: TGTGCCAGTAGGACAGGGGTTCAGCCCCAGCATTTT. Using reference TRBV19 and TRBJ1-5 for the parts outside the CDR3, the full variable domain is DGGITQSPKYLFRKEGQNVTLSCEQNLNHDAMYWYRQDPGQGLRLIYYSQIVNDFQKGDIAEGYSVSREKKESFPLTVTSAQKNPTAFYLCASRTGVQPQHFGDGTRLSIL.

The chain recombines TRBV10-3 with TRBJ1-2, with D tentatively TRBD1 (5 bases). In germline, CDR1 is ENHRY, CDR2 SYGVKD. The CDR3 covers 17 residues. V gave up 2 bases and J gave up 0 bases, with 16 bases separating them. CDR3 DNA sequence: TGTGCCATCAGTGAGCGGCCGGAGGGCAGGGCTAACTATGGCTACACCTTC. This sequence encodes CAISERPEGRANYGYTF.

DNA of the CDR3: TGTGCCAGCCGTACCCCTGATTTAAAGGAAAAACTGTTTTTT. Its protein is CASRTPDLKEKLFF. The chain has TRBV21-1 and TRBJ1-4. TRBV21-1 is given as a pseudogene. CDR3 length: 14 residues.

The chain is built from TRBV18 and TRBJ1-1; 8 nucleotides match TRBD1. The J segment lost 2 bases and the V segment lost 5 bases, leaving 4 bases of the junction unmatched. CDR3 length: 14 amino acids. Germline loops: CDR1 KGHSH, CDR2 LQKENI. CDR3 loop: CASSTTGGNTEAFF. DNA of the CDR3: TGTGCCAGCTCAACAACAGGGGGTAACACTGAAGCTTTCTTT.

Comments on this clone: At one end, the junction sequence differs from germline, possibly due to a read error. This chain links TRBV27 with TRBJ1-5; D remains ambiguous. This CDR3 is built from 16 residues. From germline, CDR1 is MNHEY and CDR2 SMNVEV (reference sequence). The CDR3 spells CASSLYPGPGNQPQHF. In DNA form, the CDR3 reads TGTGCCAGCAGCTTATATCCAGGTCCTGGTAATCAGCCCCAGCATTTT.

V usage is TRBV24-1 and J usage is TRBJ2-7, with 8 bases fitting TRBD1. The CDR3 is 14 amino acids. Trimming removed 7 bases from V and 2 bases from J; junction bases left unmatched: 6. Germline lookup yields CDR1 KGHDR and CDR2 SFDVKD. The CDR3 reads CATSDRGSAYEQYF. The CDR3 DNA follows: TGTGCCACCAGCGACAGGGGTTCCGCCTACGAGCAGTACTTC.

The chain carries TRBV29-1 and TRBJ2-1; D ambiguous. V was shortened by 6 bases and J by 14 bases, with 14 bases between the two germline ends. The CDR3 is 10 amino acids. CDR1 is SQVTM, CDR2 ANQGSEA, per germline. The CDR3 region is CSVASGQEFF. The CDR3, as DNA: TGCAGCGTCGCTTCAGGTCAAGAGTTCTTC.

The CDR3 protein is CASSEYLGGAGELFF. The CDR3 region has the DNA TGTGCCAGCAGTGAATATCTTGGGGGCGCCGGGGAGCTGTTTTTT. The chain carries TRBV25-1 and TRBJ2-2; TRBD1 is a possible D gene (6 bases). The CDR3 runs to 15 residues. V dropped 0 bases and J dropped 6 bases, with 11 bases sitting between them. Germline V lookup: CDR1 MGHDK, CDR2 SYGVNS. Full variable domain (rest looked up from reference TRBV25-1 and TRBJ2-2): EADIYQTPRYLVIGTGKKITLECSQTMGHDKMYWYQQDPGMELHLIHYSYGVNSTEKGDLSSESTVSRIRTEHFPLTLESARPSHTSQYLCASSEYLGGAGELFFGEGSRLTVL.

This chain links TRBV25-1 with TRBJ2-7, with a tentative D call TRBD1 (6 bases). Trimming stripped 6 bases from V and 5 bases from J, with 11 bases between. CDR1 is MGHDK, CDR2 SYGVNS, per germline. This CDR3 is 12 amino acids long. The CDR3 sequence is CASSGDKDEQYF. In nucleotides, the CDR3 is TGTGCCAGCAGCGGGGACAAAGACGAGCAGTACTTC.

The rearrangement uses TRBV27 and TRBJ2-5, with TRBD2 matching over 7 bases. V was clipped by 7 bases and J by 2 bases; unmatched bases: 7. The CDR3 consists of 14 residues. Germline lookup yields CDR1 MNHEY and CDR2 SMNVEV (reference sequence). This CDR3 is CASNQGGQQETQYF. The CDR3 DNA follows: TGTGCCAGCAACCAGGGAGGGCAGCAAGAGACCCAGTACTTC.

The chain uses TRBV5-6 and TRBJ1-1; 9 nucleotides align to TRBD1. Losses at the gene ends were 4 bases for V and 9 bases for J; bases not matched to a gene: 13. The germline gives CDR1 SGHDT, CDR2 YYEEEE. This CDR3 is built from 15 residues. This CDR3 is CASSPPGTGTKKAFF. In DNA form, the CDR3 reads TGTGCCAGCAGCCCACCTGGGACAGGGACCAAAAAAGCTTTCTTT.

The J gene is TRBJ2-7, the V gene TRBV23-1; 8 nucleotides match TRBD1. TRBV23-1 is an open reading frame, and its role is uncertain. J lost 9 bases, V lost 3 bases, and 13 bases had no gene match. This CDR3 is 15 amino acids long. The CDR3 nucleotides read TGCGCCAGCAGTCATACGGACAGGGACCTCTTTTGGCAGTACTTC. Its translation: CASSHTDRDLFWQYF.

For the CDR3, the DNA is TGTGCCAGCAGATACAGGACAGATAGCAATCAGCCCCAGCATTTT. Protein: CASRYRTDSNQPQHF. This chain uses TRBV27 with TRBJ1-5; possibly TRBD1 for D (6 bases). The CDR3 covers 15 residues. V gave up 6 bases and J gave up 0 bases, with 12 bases separating them. The germline V gene has CDR1 MNHEY and CDR2 SMNVEV (reference sequence).

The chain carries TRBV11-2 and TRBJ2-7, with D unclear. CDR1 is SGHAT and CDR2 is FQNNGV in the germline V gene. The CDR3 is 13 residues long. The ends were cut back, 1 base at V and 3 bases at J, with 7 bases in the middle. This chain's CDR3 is CASSLGTNYEQYF. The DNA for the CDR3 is TGTGCCAGCAGCTTAGGGACGAACTACGAGCAGTACTTC.

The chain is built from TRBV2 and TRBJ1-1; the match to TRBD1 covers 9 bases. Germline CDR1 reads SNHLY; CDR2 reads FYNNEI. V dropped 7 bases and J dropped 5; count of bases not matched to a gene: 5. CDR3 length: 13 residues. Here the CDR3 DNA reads TGTGCCAGCAATTACAGGGGGCATACTGAAGCTTTCTTT. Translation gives CASNYRGHTEAFF.

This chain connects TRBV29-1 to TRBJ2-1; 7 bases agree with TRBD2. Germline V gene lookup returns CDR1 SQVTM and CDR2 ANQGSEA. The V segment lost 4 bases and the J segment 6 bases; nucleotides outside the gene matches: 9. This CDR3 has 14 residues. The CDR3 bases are TGCAGCGTTGTAACAGGCTCGGGGGGCAATGAGCAGTTCTTC. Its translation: CSVVTGSGGNEQFF.